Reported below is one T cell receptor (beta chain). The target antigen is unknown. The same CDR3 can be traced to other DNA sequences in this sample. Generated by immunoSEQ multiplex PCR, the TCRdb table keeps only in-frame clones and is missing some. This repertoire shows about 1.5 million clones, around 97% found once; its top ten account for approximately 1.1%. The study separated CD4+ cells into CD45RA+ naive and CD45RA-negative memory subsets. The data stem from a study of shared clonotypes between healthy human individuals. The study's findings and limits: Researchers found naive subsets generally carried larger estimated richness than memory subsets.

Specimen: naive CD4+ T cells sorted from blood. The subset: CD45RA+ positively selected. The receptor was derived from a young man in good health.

The CDR3 DNA reads TGCGCCAGCAGCAGCGGGACTAGCGGCTACGAGCAGTACTTC. It specifies CASSSGTSGYEQYF. This rearrangement joins TRBV5-1 to TRBJ2-7; 11 bases are shared with TRBD2. This CDR3 comprises 14 residues. The germline CDR1 and CDR2 sequences are SGHRS and YFSETQ. After removal of 4 bases from V and 3 bases from J, the junction contained 3 bases not matched to a gene.